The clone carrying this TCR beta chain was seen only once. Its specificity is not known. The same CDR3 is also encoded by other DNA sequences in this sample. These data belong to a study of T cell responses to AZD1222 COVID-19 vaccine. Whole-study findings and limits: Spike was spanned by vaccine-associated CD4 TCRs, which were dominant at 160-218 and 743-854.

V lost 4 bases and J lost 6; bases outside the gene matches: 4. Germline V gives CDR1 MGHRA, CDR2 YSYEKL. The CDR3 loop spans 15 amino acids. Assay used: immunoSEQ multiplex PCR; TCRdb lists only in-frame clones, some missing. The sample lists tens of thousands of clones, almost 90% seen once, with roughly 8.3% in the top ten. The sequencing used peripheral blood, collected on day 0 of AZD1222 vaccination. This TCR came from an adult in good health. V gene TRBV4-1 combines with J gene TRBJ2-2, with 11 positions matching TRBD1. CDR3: CASSLGQGGPGELFF. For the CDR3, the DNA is TGCGCCAGCAGCCTGGGACAGGGGGGTCCCGGGGAGCTGTTTTTT.